One and the same sample provided the 8 T cell receptor beta chains below, sequenced in a study of cytomegalovirus exposure and HLA in healthy donors. This PCR relied on a set of 60 Vbeta primers and 13 Jbeta primers. Method: immunoSEQ multiplex PCR; TCRdb's copy keeps in-frame clones and lacks some. The sample includes over 85,000 clones, around 77% of them seen just once. The sample was PBMCs. The source is a man aged 35-49 years in good health and CMV-seronegative.

The V gene is TRBV7-2, the J gene TRBJ2-7, with 12 nucleotides matching TRBD2. Germline V lookup: CDR1 SGHTA, CDR2 FQGNSA. The CDR3 is 15 amino acids. J gave up 2 bases and V 5 bases, and 4 bases lay outside the gene matches. DNA of the CDR3: TGTGCCAGCAGCCATCTAGCGGGGGGGCCCTACGAGCAGTACTTC. Residues: CASSHLAGGPYEQYF.

The V gene is TRBV9, the J gene TRBJ2-3; 7 nucleotides agree with TRBD1. The ends lost 4 bases at V and 0 bases at J; junction bases unmatched: 11. The CDR3 has 17 residues. The V gene's germline CDR1 is SGDLS and CDR2 YYNGEE. The CDR3 sequence is CASSLNPGQTSTDTQYF. Written as DNA, the CDR3 is TGTGCCAGCAGCCTCAATCCGGGACAGACTAGCACAGATACGCAGTATTTT. The full variable domain, completed using reference TRBV9 and TRBJ2-3, is DSGVTQTPKHLITATGQRVTLRCSPRSGDLSVYWYQQSLDQGLQFLIQYYNGEERAKGNILERFSAQQFPDLHSELNLSSLELGDSALYFCASSLNPGQTSTDTQYFGPGTRLTVL.

The V and J genes are TRBV28 and TRBJ2-7; 8 bases align to TRBD2. The CDR3 sequence is 13 residues long. CDR1 is MDHEN and CDR2 is SYDVKM in the germline V gene. V dropped 6 bases and J dropped 6; count of bases not matched to a gene: 7. CDR3 sequence: CASSPGGWGEQYF. CDR3 bases: TGTGCCAGCAGCCCGGGGGGGTGGGGCGAGCAGTACTTC.

In the case of this clone: Since no conserved phenylalanine or tryptophan closes the CDR3, a read error is the likely cause. This sequence joins TRBV6-1 and TRBJ2-3; 9 bases align to TRBD1. The CDR3 spans 15 residues. Germline-derived CDR1 and CDR2 are MNHNS and SASEGT. V was pared by 6 bases and J by 4 bases, with 8 bases of the junction left unmatched. The CDR3 protein is CASRMGQGGADTQYV. For the CDR3, the DNA is TGTGCCAGCAGGATGGGACAGGGAGGGGCAGATACGCAGTATGTT.

V and J are TRBV27 and TRBJ2-3; 7 bases line up with TRBD1. The J segment lost 5 bases and the V segment lost 11 bases, leaving 4 bases of the junction unmatched. Germline CDR1 and CDR2: MNHEY and SMNVEV (reference sequence). This CDR3 region has 11 residues. CDR3 sequence reads: CAAQGKDTQYF. The CDR3 bases are TGTGCCGCACAGGGGAAAGATACGCAGTATTTT.

This rearrangement joins TRBV7-9 to TRBJ2-3, with D tentatively TRBD2 (5 bases). The germline gives CDR1 SEHNR, CDR2 FQNEAQ (reference sequence). CDR3 length: 16 amino acids. Deletions cut 5 bases from V and 3 bases from J, with 18 bases between. CDR3 bases: TGTGCCAGCAGCCCGAGAGGGCAGAGAAGGACAGATACGCAGTATTTT. This translates into CASSPRGQRRTDTQYF.

Remarks on this clone: Distinct nucleotide sequences in the sample also encode this CDR3. V gene TRBV11-2 combines with J gene TRBJ1-1; unclear D gene. Trimming removed 1 base from V and 2 bases from J, with 11 bases in between. The CDR3 is 15 residues long. From germline, CDR1 is SGHAT and CDR2 FQNNGV. CDR3 sequence reads: CASSLGAGLNTEAFF. In nucleotides, the CDR3 is TGTGCCAGCAGCTTAGGGGCAGGCCTCAACACTGAAGCTTTCTTT.

The V gene is TRBV13, the J gene TRBJ2-7; 9 bases are a match to TRBD1. Germline values: CDR1 PRHDT, CDR2 FYEKMQ (reference sequence). CDR3 length equals 15 residues. The V gene end was trimmed by 5 bases and the J gene end by 2 bases; junction bases not matched to a gene: 7. In DNA, the CDR3 is TGTGCCAGCAGCCGGGACAGGGAATCGACCTACGAGCAGTACTTC. Translation gives CASSRDRESTYEQYF.